These T cell receptor beta chains were read from a single sample in a study of naive CD8 T cells in extremely preterm neonates. Data came from immunoSEQ multiplex PCR; TCRdb stores just in-frame clones and leaves some out. The data contain 6,000 to 10,000 clones, approximately 97% of them singletons. Specimen: naive CD8+ T cells from blood. The receptor source for this set is a human donor in good health. Each CDR3 is given with its conserved first and last residue. D genes are given only for firm matches. Clone size appears in some rows only: once, few, many, or a class for an expanded clone.

TRBJ2-2 TRBV9 - - CASSEGRDGYTGELFF TGTGCCAGCAGCGAGGGGCGGGACGGATACACCGGGGAGCTGTTTTTT
TRBJ1-5 TRBV6-1 - - CASTHRTDSNQPQHF TGTGCCAGCACACACAGAACTGATAGCAATCAGCCCCAGCATTTT
TRBJ1-2 TRBV7-9 - TRBD1 CASSLAWQGADGYTF TGTGCCAGCAGCTTAGCGTGGCAGGGGGCAGATGGCTACACCTTC
TRBJ2-7 TRBV7-8 once TRBD1 CASSPRQGGYEQYF TGTGCCAGCAGCCCCCGACAGGGTGGCTACGAGCAGTACTTC
TRBJ2-5 TRBV19 - TRBD2 CASSMRGEAYQETQYF TGTGCCAGTAGTATGCGGGGGGAGGCGTACCAAGAGACCCAGTACTTC
TRBJ2-2 TRBV5-1 - TRBD1 CASSPSQGVGTGELFF TGCGCCAGCAGCCCCTCCCAGGGGGTCGGCACCGGGGAGCTGTTTTTT
TRBJ2-7 TRBV7-6 - TRBD2 CASSLTSGGVEQYF TGTGCCAGCAGCTTGACTAGCGGGGGGGTTGAGCAGTACTTC
TRBJ2-2 TRBV4-3 - TRBD2 CASSQAGGFPGELFF TGCGCCAGCAGCCAAGCGGGAGGTTTCCCCGGGGAGCTGTTTTTT
TRBJ2-7 TRBV11-2 - TRBD2 CASSVPSGGVSYEQYF TGTGCCAGCAGCGTCCCTAGCGGGGGGGTGTCCTACGAGCAGTACTTC
TRBJ1-1 TRBV19 - - CASSIDGESEAFF TGTGCCAGTAGTATAGATGGGGAGTCTGAAGCTTTCTTT
TRBJ2-1 TRBV5-1 once - CASSLEQGTYNEQFF TGCGCCAGCAGCTTGGAACAGGGAACCTACAATGAGCAGTTCTTC
TRBJ2-1 TRBV10-3 - TRBD2 CAISEQREGSDEQFF TGTGCCATCAGTGAGCAGCGGGAGGGTAGCGATGAGCAGTTCTTC
TRBJ2-3 TRBV7-3 - - CASSATWTSTDTQYF TGTGCCAGCAGCGCAACATGGACTAGCACAGATACGCAGTATTTT
TRBJ2-3 TRBV28 - TRBD2 CASSSRTSGGAEDTQYF TGTGCCAGCAGTTCCCGGACTAGCGGGGGGGCCGAAGATACGCAGTATTTT
TRBJ2-1 TRBV30 - TRBD2 CAWNGGRGLDEQFF TGTGCCTGGAACGGCGGGAGGGGACTTGATGAGCAGTTCTTC
TRBJ2-3 TRBV13 - - CASSSRSWQNTQYF TGTGCCAGCAGTTCGCGGAGTTGGCAGAATACGCAGTATTTT
TRBJ1-2 TRBV6-5 - - CASSGHSGDGYTF TGTGCCAGCAGCGGCCACAGCGGGGATGGCTACACCTTC
TRBJ1-2 TRBV6-1 - - CASSEAGGYYGYTF TGTGCCAGCAGTGAAGCAGGGGGATACTATGGCTACACCTTC
TRBJ1-1 TRBV21-1 - - CASSKEQVKGLLNTEAFF TGTGCCAGCAGCAAAGAACAGGTTAAAGGGCTATTGAACACTGAAGCTTTCTTT
TRBJ2-2 TRBV5-1 - - CASSQGFMGTGELFF TGCGCCAGCAGCCAGGGGTTTATGGGCACCGGGGAGCTGTTTTTT
TRBJ1-1 TRBV7-8 - - CASSLGSSGGLTF TGTGCCAGCAGCTTAGGCAGTAGCGGTGGGCTTACCTTT
TRBJ1-1 TRBV7-3 - TRBD1 CASSLNRGGTEAFF TGTGCCAGCAGCTTAAACAGGGGAGGCACTGAAGCTTTCTTT
TRBJ1-1 TRBV4-1 - - CASSQEPVRTEAFF TGCGCCAGCAGCCAAGAACCGGTGAGGACTGAAGCTTTCTTT
TRBJ1-1 TRBV25-1 - - CASSLGVNTEAFF TGTGCCAGCAGTCTGGGAGTGAACACTGAAGCTTTCTTT
TRBJ1-1 TRBV25-1 - - CASSGMNTEAFF TGTGCCAGCTCAGGAATGAACACTGAAGCTTTCTTT
TRBJ2-7 TRBV28 - - CASSLWEQAIYEQYF TGTGCCAGCAGTTTATGGGAACAGGCTATCTACGAGCAGTACTTC
TRBJ2-2 TRBV21-1 - - CASSRGGDTGELFF TGTGCCAGCAGCCGGGGGGGGGACACCGGGGAGCTGTTTTTT
TRBJ1-1 TRBV19 - TRBD1 CASSMWTGGTEAFF TGTGCCAGTAGTATGTGGACAGGGGGCACTGAAGCTTTCTTT
TRBJ2-2 TRBV11-2 - TRBD2 CASSLDLGTSGTGELFF TGTGCCAGCAGCTTAGATTTAGGGACTAGCGGCACCGGGGAGCTGTTTTTT
TRBJ1-6 TRBV28 once - CASSPPGTPVSVDSPLHF TGTGCCAGCAGTCCCCCCGGGACACCCGTATCTGTGGATTCACCCCTCCACTTT
TRBJ2-1 TRBV9 - - CASSVEGSPNEQFF TGTGCCAGCAGCGTAGAGGGGTCTCCAAATGAGCAGTTCTTC
TRBJ1-1 TRBV5-6 - - CASSLGAGTRTEAFF TGTGCCAGCAGCTTGGGAGCAGGGACTAGGACTGAAGCTTTCTTT
TRBJ2-5 TRBV4-2 - TRBD2 CASSQPGLEGPLETQYF TGTGCCAGCAGCCAGCCGGGACTAGAAGGACCGTTGGAGACCCAGTACTTC
TRBJ1-2 TRBV13 - - CASSITGTQKAGYTF TGTGCCAGCAGCATCACCGGGACACAAAAAGCAGGCTACACCTTC
TRBJ1-1 TRBV4-2 - TRBD1 CASSQVGQGAARNTEAFF TGTGCCAGCAGCCAAGTGGGACAGGGGGCAGCGAGGAACACTGAAGCTTTCTTT
TRBJ2-7 TRBV30 - - CAWSTGISYEQYF TGTGCCTGGAGTACAGGAATCTCCTACGAGCAGTACTTC
TRBJ2-5 TRBV25-1 - - CASSEGRQEYF TGTGCCAGCAGTGAAGGGAGACAGGAGTACTTC
TRBJ2-6 TRBV7-3 - TRBD2 CASSLRGAGANVLTF TGTGCCAGCAGCTTACGGGGGGCTGGGGCCAACGTCCTGACTTTC
TRBJ1-5 TRBV27 - - CASSPGILNQPQHF TGTGCCAGCAGCCCAGGAATTCTCAATCAGCCCCAGCATTTT
TRBJ1-2 TRBV9 - - CASSGSLKQSPQGYTF TGTGCCAGCAGCGGCAGCCTTAAACAGAGTCCCCAGGGCTACACCTTC
TRBJ1-5 TRBV19 - - CASSISLDSFHQPQHF TGTGCCAGTAGTATCTCCCTGGACAGCTTCCATCAGCCCCAGCATTTT
TRBJ2-1 TRBV11-3 - TRBD2 CASSLGLAGGPEQQFF TGTGCCAGCAGCTTAGGACTAGCGGGAGGGCCCGAACAGCAGTTCTTC
TRBJ2-3 TRBV5-1 - - CASNLQDIRTDTQYF TGCGCCAGCAACCTACAGGACATCCGCACAGATACGCAGTATTTT
TRBJ1-2 TRBV19 - - CASSIEAGDGYTF TGTGCCAGTAGTATAGAGGCAGGGGATGGCTACACCTTC
TRBJ2-3 TRBV28 - TRBD1 CASSQRGRTDTQYF TGTGCCAGCAGCCAGAGGGGGCGAACAGATACGCAGTATTTT
TRBJ1-5 TRBV30 - - CAWSSPIGAQPQHF TGTGCCTGGAGCTCACCCATTGGGGCTCAGCCCCAGCATTTT
TRBJ2-2 TRBV28 - TRBD1 CASSSGTGATGELFF TGTGCCAGCAGTTCCGGGACAGGGGCCACCGGGGAGCTGTTTTTT
TRBJ2-7 TRBV11-2 once - CASSLVGSPYEQYF TGTGCCAGCAGCTTAGTGGGGAGCCCCTACGAGCAGTACTTC
TRBJ2-7 TRBV27 - - CATSNYNNYEQYF TGTGCCACCTCCAACTACAATAACTACGAGCAGTACTTC
TRBJ2-1 TRBV27 - TRBD1 CASSWDSPYNEQFF TGTGCCAGCAGCTGGGACAGCCCCTACAATGAGCAGTTCTTC
TRBJ2-2 TRBV5-1 once - CASSLTGNTGELFF TGCGCCAGCAGCTTAACAGGGAACACCGGGGAGCTGTTTTTT
TRBJ1-1 TRBV30 - - CAWSRGVNTEAFF TGTGCCTGGAGTCGCGGGGTGAACACTGAAGCTTTCTTT
TRBJ1-1 TRBV5-1 - TRBD1 CASSLAGQGDLMNTEAFF TGCGCCAGCAGCTTGGCCGGACAGGGAGACTTAATGAACACTGAAGCTTTCTTT
TRBJ2-7 TRBV5-1 - TRBD1 CASSLETGYDEQYF TGCGCCAGCAGCTTGGAGACAGGGTACGACGAGCAGTACTTC
TRBJ2-1 TRBV4-1 - TRBD1 CASSEGQGTFLGQFF TGCGCCAGCAGCGAGGGACAGGGGACCTTCTTGGGGCAGTTCTTC
TRBJ1-1 TRBV7-9 - TRBD1 CASSRQGANTEAFF TGTGCCAGCAGCCGACAGGGGGCGAACACTGAAGCTTTCTTT
TRBJ1-1 TRBV5-3 - - CARSLSRWGSTEAFF TGTGCCAGAAGCCTATCGAGGTGGGGCTCCACTGAAGCTTTCTTT